This paragraph reports one T cell receptor beta chain. The antigen it binds to is not known. No base quality values were provided; no much bigger clone lies one nucleotide off. The data were obtained in a study of blood T cell repertoires in COVID-19 (TCRdb year 2020). Some background on the complete study: Collaborator samples came from the United States, Italy and Spain and covered acute and convalescent phases of COVID-19. The prospective study material was composed of cDNA or gDNA derived from T cells, B-cell-depleted T cells, or PBMCs. The dataset comprised deeply sampled blood TCRbeta repertoires from subjects exposed to, actively infected with, or recovered from COVID-19. The repertoires were released in a freely available public database intended as a resource for research on the immune response to SARS-CoV-2. Samples came from the ongoing ImmuneRACE study (first 160 participants) plus 1,254 subjects from 6 global collaborators. The sample metadata nearly always contained a de-identified subject ID, COVID-19 status, age in years and sex. HLA class I and class II types, where available, came from metadata supplied by the sample provider rather than from assay-based typing.

The paper's findings and limits, for the study overall: The quantity of clinical and demographic metadata differed by source and by participant and was supplied without curation.

The germline V gene yields MDHEN for CDR1 and SYDVKM for CDR2. Trimming takes 3 bases from V and 2 bases from J, and the germline ends sit 11 bases apart. Counted from cysteine to phenylalanine, this CDR3 has 16 amino acids. The kept DNA is CDR3 alone, 48 bases in frame from the first base. Collaborating institutions collected whole blood in K2EDTA tubes following their own protocols. For TCRbeta analysis, collaborator samples were shipped as frozen whole blood, as isolated PBMCs, or as DNA extracted from either sample type. TCRbeta CDR3 regions were amplified from genomic DNA using the immunoSEQ Assay, a bias-controlled multiplex PCR. As for the original processing: Within the assay, amplification of reference gene primers was used to estimate how many nucleated cells each sample contained. To quantify the absolute abundance of each unique TCRbeta CDR3 rearrangement, sequence reads were collapsed and filtered. For each sample, productive Simpson clonality was calculated by taking the square root of Simpson's diversity index across productive rearrangements. TCRdb took this table from immuneACCESS and kept in-frame rearrangements with V and J called. Such tables lack part of the clones; where checked against another copy, unresolved V genes explain under half of the gap, and the rest is unexplained. V and J calls and clone size are given by that table; D and trimming were obtained from the DNA. The table for this sample lists 200,000 to 250,000 clones; about 85% of them were counted only once. Jointly, the top ten make up nearly 20% of the sample.

The receptor chain draws on TRBV28 and TRBJ2-6, with the D gene too uncertain to name. Sequencing was done on a sample of peripheral blood. The TCR was taken from a man aged 30 to 39 with active or convalescent COVID-19. The DNA is TGTGCCAGCAGTTTTCAGAATCCCCCTGGGGCCAACGTCCTGACTTTC. This sequence encodes CASSFQNPPGANVLTF.